The 20 T cell receptor beta chains below were found in one sample sequenced in a study of radiation and T cells in renal cell carcinoma. Using immunoSEQ multiplex PCR, the repertoire was profiled, and TCRdb retains in-frame clones only, with some absent. The sample contains around 170,000 clones, about 87% of which appear only once. The time point was: blood 4 weeks post-SBRT, at nephrectomy. Stated treatment: 15 Gy SBRT to primary tumor, nephrectomy 4 weeks later. The starting material was blood, obtained from a patient whose treatment included radiotherapy and nephrectomy. All receptors come from a woman aged 50 to 65 with renal cell carcinoma.

The rearrangement links TRBV14 to TRBJ2-7; D tentatively fits TRBD1 or TRBD2 (6 bases each). The CDR3 has 14 amino acids. V lost 4 bases to trimming and J lost 12 bases, with 22 bases between them. From germline, CDR1 is SGHDN and CDR2 FVKESK. The CDR3 nucleotides read TGTGCCAGCAGCCCGGCGGGACACCCCGGCTTTCGGTACTTC. Protein: CASSPAGHPGFRYF.

The genes are TRBV7-9 and TRBJ2-4; 7 nucleotides match TRBD2. With V trimmed by 0 bases and J by 3 bases, 5 bases remained unmatched. The CDR3 covers 16 residues. In germline, CDR1 is SEHNR, CDR2 FQNEAQ (reference sequence). The CDR3 reads CASSLAGGDFKNIQYF. CDR3 in DNA: TGTGCCAGCAGCTTAGCGGGAGGGGACTTCAAAAACATTCAGTACTTC.

This clone was recorded only once. V usage is TRBV11-3 and J usage is TRBJ2-2, with TRBD1 identical over 7 bases. The CDR3 has 15 amino acids. CDR1 is SGHNT, CDR2 YENEEA, per germline. V lost 4 bases, J lost 2 bases, and 4 bases stayed unmatched. CDR3 in amino acids: CASSSGQVNTGELFF. The CDR3, as DNA: TGTGCCAGCAGCTCCGGACAGGTCAACACCGGGGAGCTGTTTTTT.

The chain joins TRBV9 to TRBJ2-7; 7 positions match TRBD2. Unmatched junction bases numbered 11, after V lost 3 bases and J lost 2 bases. Germline CDR1 is SGDLS and CDR2 is YYNGEE. The CDR3 covers 16 residues. The CDR3 DNA sequence: TGTGCCAGCAGCGGACCTAGCGAGCGGGGTGCCTACGAGCAGTACTTC. This gives the protein CASSGPSERGAYEQYF. Full variable domain (missing parts from reference TRBV9 and TRBJ2-7): DSGVTQTPKHLITATGQRVTLRCSPRSGDLSVYWYQQSLDQGLQFLIQYYNGEERAKGNILERFSAQQFPDLHSELNLSSLELGDSALYFCASSGPSERGAYEQYFGPGTRLTVT.

This chain uses TRBV7-2 with TRBJ1-3; no clear D. The CDR3 has 14 amino acids. Germline V gene lookup returns CDR1 SGHTA and CDR2 FQGNSA. V lost 0 bases and J 0 bases, leaving 3 bases between the germline ends. CDR3 in amino acids: CASSLAYSGNTIYF. CDR3 coding DNA: TGTGCCAGCAGCTTAGCATACTCTGGAAACACCATATATTTT. The entire variable domain, with the rest obtained from reference TRBV7-2 and TRBJ1-3, is as follows: GAGVSQSPSNKVTEKGKDVELRCDPISGHTALYWYRQSLGQGLEFLIYFQGNSAPDKSGLPSDRFSAERTGGSVSTLTIQRTQQEDSAVYLCASSLAYSGNTIYFGEGSWLTVV.

The chain has TRBV19 and TRBJ2-6; D may be TRBD1 (5 bases). The V gene lost 6 bases and the J gene lost 4 bases, with 13 bases spanning the gap. The length of the CDR3 is 15 residues. CDR1 and CDR2 from the germline V gene are LNHDA and SQIVND (reference sequence). In nucleotides, the CDR3 is TGTGCCAGTAGGGATCACAGGTCCGGGGCCAACGTCCTGACTTTC. Protein product: CASRDHRSGANVLTF.

The chain employs TRBV5-5 and TRBJ2-7, with a possible D match to TRBD1 (6 bases). This CDR3 is 15 amino acids long. In germline, CDR1 is SGHKS, CDR2 YYEKEE (reference sequence). The V end lost 1 base, the J end lost 1 base, and 12 bases lay between the germline ends. CDR3 region: CASSLQGLGSYEQYF. CDR3 DNA: TGTGCCAGCAGCTTGCAGGGGTTAGGGTCCTACGAGCAGTACTTC.

This clone has only a few counts. This sequence joins TRBV10-3 and TRBJ2-5; D is unresolved. The CDR3 consists of 11 residues. Germline CDR1 ENHRY, CDR2 SYGVKD. V lost 4 bases, J lost 1 base, and 1 base lay in between. The CDR3 region is CAISAQETQYF. The CDR3 coding sequence is TGTGCCATCAGTGCCCAAGAGACCCAGTACTTC.

The chain joins TRBV11-2 to TRBJ1-1, with no clear D. CDR3 length: 13 amino acids. Germline V gene lookup returns CDR1 SGHAT and CDR2 FQNNGV. Trimming removed 3 bases at V and 1 base at J, with 6 bases between. CDR3 sequence (DNA): TGTGCCAGCAGCTTCGGGGAGAACACTGAAGCTTTCTTT. Translating it yields CASSFGENTEAFF.

The count of this clone is one. CDR3 amino acids: CASSPSGYEQYF. The CDR3 DNA follows: TGCGCCAGCAGCCCCAGTGGATACGAGCAGTACTTC. This sequence joins TRBV5-1 and TRBJ2-7; D unclear. V lost 4 bases to trimming and J lost 4 bases, with 9 bases between them. This CDR3 region has 12 residues. Per germline, CDR1 SGHRS and CDR2 YFSETQ.

CDR3 protein: CASRVNMNTEAFF. The CDR3 DNA reads as TGTGCCAGCAGGGTGAATATGAACACTGAAGCTTTCTTT. The genes are TRBV7-8 and TRBJ1-1, with unresolved D. The CDR3 runs 13 residues. The V end was cut by 6 bases, the J end by 0 bases, with 8 bases between. Germline V gene data show CDR1 as SGHVS and CDR2 as FQNEAQ.

This chain joins TRBV7-6 and TRBJ2-5; TRBD2 aligns across 10 bases. Per the germline V gene, CDR1 is SGHVS and CDR2 is FNYEAQ. There are 16 residues in the CDR3. The V segment lost 5 bases and the J segment 5 bases; nucleotides outside the gene matches: 11. The CDR3 coding sequence is TGTGCCAGCAGCCCCACCAGCGGGGGGGCCGGGGAGACCCAGTACTTC. Its translation is CASSPTSGGAGETQYF.

Only a few counts were recorded for this clone. This same CDR3 is encoded by further DNA sequences in the sample. The chain recombines TRBV5-1 with TRBJ2-7; D is unresolved. Trimming shortened V by 5 bases and J by 0 bases, and 9 bases separated the two germline ends. From germline, CDR1 is SGHRS and CDR2 YFSETQ. The CDR3 consists of 13 residues. CDR3 in amino acids: CASRQGISYEQYF. In DNA form, the CDR3 reads TGCGCCAGCAGGCAAGGAATCTCCTACGAGCAGTACTTC.

The sample holds one count of this clone. This chain joins TRBV28 and TRBJ1-1; TRBD1 matches at 9 bases. V was pared by 6 bases and J by 1 base, with 9 bases of the junction left unmatched. Germline loops: CDR1 MDHEN, CDR2 SYDVKM. CDR3 length equals 16 residues. In DNA, the CDR3 is TGTGCCAGCAGGCTGGACAGGGGCGAACAGAACACTGAAGCTTTCTTT. Its translation: CASRLDRGEQNTEAFF.

This rearrangement joins TRBV4-3 to TRBJ1-2, with D maybe TRBD1 (6 bases). Trimming took 0 bases from V and 5 from J, leaving 10 bases between them. CDR1 and CDR2 (germline): LGHNA, YSLEER. The CDR3 runs to 14 residues. In DNA form, the CDR3 reads TGCGCCAGCAGCCAAGAGTCAACAGGGTATGGCTACACCTTC. The encoded protein is CASSQESTGYGYTF.

CDR3 loop: CASTASVWGNYGYTF. CDR3 nucleotide sequence: TGTGCCAGCACGGCCTCTGTTTGGGGGAACTATGGCTACACCTTC. The chain is built from TRBV7-9 and TRBJ1-2; a possible D gene is TRBD1 (5 bases). Trimming removed 7 bases from V and 2 bases from J, with 17 bases in between. The CDR3 consists of 15 residues. Germline V gene lookup returns CDR1 SEHNR and CDR2 FQNEAQ (reference sequence).

CDR3 in DNA: TGTGCCAGCTCACCGCGACGGGACACCTACAATGAGCAGTTCTTC. Encoded protein: CASSPRRDTYNEQFF. This rearrangement joins TRBV18 to TRBJ2-1, with D possibly matching TRBD1 (6 bases). CDR1 is KGHSH and CDR2 is LQKENI in the germline V gene. The CDR3 spans 15 residues. The V and J ends lost 3 bases and 2 bases respectively, with 11 bases between them.

The V gene is TRBV2, the J gene TRBJ1-2; D ambiguous. Germline V CDR1 and CDR2: SNHLY, FYNNEI. V was pared by 1 base and J by 2 bases, with 8 bases between. This CDR3 region has 14 residues. In nucleotides, the CDR3 is TGTGCCAGCAGTGAAGAGGAGAGGAACTATGGCTACACCTTC. Translation: CASSEEERNYGYTF.

The genes are TRBV20-1 and TRBJ1-2; no clear D. The CDR3 contains 11 residues. Germline values: CDR1 DFQATT, CDR2 SNEGSKA (reference sequence). V was clipped by 2 bases and J by 5 bases, with 6 bases between them. The CDR3 nucleotides are TGCAGTGCTAGATTCAGATATGGCTACACCTTC. Amino acid sequence: CSARFRYGYTF.

The J gene is TRBJ2-7, the V gene TRBV6-4; maybe TRBD2 (5 bases). CDR3 size: 14 residues. V dropped 5 bases and J dropped 5 bases, with 16 bases sitting between them. Germline V gene data show CDR1 as MRHNA and CDR2 as SNTAGT. Written as DNA, the CDR3 is TGTGCCAGCAGTCTTACGGGATTATCCGACGAGCAGTACTTC. This gives the protein CASSLTGLSDEQYF.